These T cell receptor beta chains were read from a single sample in a study of cytomegalovirus exposure and HLA in healthy donors. This table comes from immunoSEQ multiplex PCR, and its TCRdb copy is limited to in-frame clones, with some not included. The sample yields around 150,000 clones, 86% seen once. Sequenced: PBMCs. The receptors derive from a woman younger than 30 in good health and CMV-seronegative. Each CDR3 is given with its conserved first and last residue. The D gene is left open where the match is weak. The size of a clone is reported for some rows only, either as once, few or many, or as a class for expanded clones.

d_gene	abundance	v_gene	j_gene	CDR3nt	CDR3aa
NA	NA	TRBV5-1	TRBJ2-7	TGCGCCAGCAGCTCCGCCTACGAGCAGTACTTC	CASSSAYEQYF
NA	NA	TRBV11-1	TRBJ1-1	TGTGCCAGCAGCCCCCAGATGGACACTGAAGCTTTCTTT	CASSPQMDTEAFF
NA	NA	TRBV6-1	TRBJ2-5	TGTGCCAGCAGTGAAAGCCGTATACAAGAGACCCAGTACTTC	CASSESRIQETQYF
NA	NA	TRBV28	TRBJ1-5	TGTGCCAGCAGTTTTGGCAGGGTGGCTCAGCCCCAGCATTTT	CASSFGRVAQPQHF
NA	NA	TRBV2	TRBJ1-2	TGTGCCAGCAGACAAGCGCGGGGCTATGGCTACACCTTC	CASRQARGYGYTF
TRBD1	NA	TRBV6-1	TRBJ1-2	TGTGCCAGCACGTCCGGACAGGGAGTAAATGGCTACACCTTC	CASTSGQGVNGYTF
NA	NA	TRBV28	TRBJ1-5	TGTGCCAGCAGCGTAGGAGTACAGCCCCAGCATTTT	CASSVGVQPQHF
TRBD1	NA	TRBV11-3	TRBJ1-1	TGTGCCAGCAGCTGGACAGGGAACACTGAAGCTTTCTTT	CASSWTGNTEAFF
NA	NA	TRBV19	TRBJ1-3	TGTGCCAGTAGTAGCGGGAGCAGTCTAAGCTCTGGAAACACCATATATTTT	CASSSGSSLSSGNTIYF
TRBD2	NA	TRBV10-1	TRBJ2-7	TGCGCCAGCAGTCCGCGGGCTAGCGGATACGAGCAGTACTTC	CASSPRASGYEQYF
NA	NA	TRBV19	TRBJ1-4	TGTGCCAGTAGTATATGGGGAGGTGAAAAACTGTTTTTT	CASSIWGGEKLFF
NA	NA	TRBV6-6	TRBJ2-2	TGTGCCAGCAGTTACGTAAGGGGTGTCACCGGGGAGCTGTTTTTT	CASSYVRGVTGELFF
NA	NA	TRBV27	TRBJ1-1	TGTGCCAGCAGTCCTATGGGCGGGGCGAACACTGAAGCTTTCTTT	CASSPMGGANTEAFF
TRBD1	NA	TRBV6-1	TRBJ2-1	TGTGCCAGCAGTCGACAGGGGGAAGTTGGCAATGAGCAGTTCTTC	CASSRQGEVGNEQFF
TRBD2	NA	TRBV28	TRBJ2-5	TGTGCCAGCAGTTTGGGGGGGAGGGAAGAGACCCAGTACTTC	CASSLGGREETQYF
TRBD1	NA	TRBV15	TRBJ1-5	TGTGCCACCAGCAGGAGCGGGACAGGGTTTTATACTCCCCAGCATTTT	CATSRSGTGFYTPQHF
TRBD1	NA	TRBV6-8	TRBJ2-7	TGTGCCAGACCCCGGGACAGGGGGGCCTACGAGCAGTACTTC	CARPRDRGAYEQYF
NA	once	TRBV30	TRBJ2-7	TGTGCCTGGAGTGTACCTAGACTTTCCTACGAGCAGTACTTC	CAWSVPRLSYEQYF
TRBD2	once	TRBV6-5	TRBJ2-3	TGTGCCAGCCGTATAGCGGGGGGCACCGCAGATACGCAGTATTTT	CASRIAGGTADTQYF
NA	NA	TRBV6-4	TRBJ1-1	TGTGCCAGCAGTGACTCGCCCGACGGCGGCACTGAAGCTTTCTTT	CASSDSPDGGTEAFF
TRBD1	NA	TRBV27	TRBJ1-6	TGTGCCAGCAAGGACAGGGGGACCGGTAATTCACCCCTCCACTTT	CASKDRGTGNSPLHF
NA	NA	TRBV6-5	TRBJ1-1	TGTGCCAGCAGTTACTCCGGAACGGGATTGGGCACTGAAGCTTTCTTT	CASSYSGTGLGTEAFF
NA	NA	TRBV11-2	TRBJ2-1	TGTGCCAGCAGCCTCAGATGGGCTGGCAATGAGCAGTTCTTC	CASSLRWAGNEQFF
NA	NA	TRBV9	TRBJ1-2	TGTGCCAGCAGCCCCTCGAGTCGGGGGGCGCCAGTTCGTGGCTACACCTTC	CASSPSSRGAPVRGYTF
NA	NA	TRBV30	TRBJ1-6	TGTGCCTGGAGTGTCATCCGCGATTCACCCCTCCACTTT	CAWSVIRDSPLHF
NA	few	TRBV5-4	TRBJ1-3	TGTGCCAGCAGCCCCTCGGGGCAGGGAGGTAGCACCATATATTTT	CASSPSGQGGSTIYF
TRBD2	NA	TRBV25-1	TRBJ2-7	TGTGCCAGCAGTGCGCTGGGACTAGCGGTCCGGGGCGAGCAGTACTTC	CASSALGLAVRGEQYF
TRBD2	NA	TRBV6-1	TRBJ2-5	TGTGCCAGCAGTGCGACTAGCGTTTCAGAGACCCAGTACTTC	CASSATSVSETQYF
TRBD2	NA	TRBV2	TRBJ2-5	TGTGCCAGCAGTGTCCCCCGACTAGCTGGGTCGGAGACCCAGTACTTC	CASSVPRLAGSETQYF
NA	NA	TRBV6-1	TRBJ2-2	TGTGCCAGCAGTTCGGGACAACCGAACACCGGGGAGCTGTTTTTT	CASSSGQPNTGELFF
TRBD1	NA	TRBV5-1	TRBJ1-4	TGCGCCAGCAGCCCGGGACAGAAGAAGGAAAAATTGTTTTTT	CASSPGQKKEKLFF
TRBD2	NA	TRBV25-1	TRBJ2-7	TGTGCCAGCAGTGAATTCCTGGGAGGGTTCCACGAGCAGTACTTC	CASSEFLGGFHEQYF